This T cell receptor beta chain was sequenced for a study of sequential checkpoint blockade in melanoma. Study context: Arm A got nivolumab then ipilimumab; arm B the reverse, 1:1. After both sequences, patients received maintenance nivolumab.

Method: immunoSEQ multiplex PCR; TCRdb's copy keeps in-frame clones and lacks some. Of 18,000 or so clones in the sample, around three fifths were seen once. The treatment here: randomized to nivolumab then ipilimumab (arm A) or the reverse (arm B). None of the patients previously received DNA-damaging chemotherapy. Trimming at V came to 0 bases and at J to 3 bases, leaving 5 bases not matched to a gene. CDR1 is SGHDN, CDR2 FVKESK, per germline. This CDR3 contains 15 residues. This chain joins TRBV14 and TRBJ2-7; 7 bases are a match to TRBD1. The origin of this receptor is a human donor with melanoma. The sequenced sample was CD8+ T cells sorted from blood (inferred from file names), obtained from a patient given nivolumab and ipilimumab in sequence. CDR3 coding DNA: TGTGCCAGCAGCCAAGATCTTGGGACAGACTACGAGCAGTACTTC. Amino acid sequence: CASSQDLGTDYEQYF.